Below, one T cell receptor (beta chain) is given with its context. The antigen remains undetermined. The sample is drawn from a study of beta chain features in type 1 diabetes. Study observations and caveats: VDJ junctions in type 1 diabetes patients carried more deletions and fewer insertions. Overrepresentation of cells with high TCR expression could result from cDNA sequencing. Type 1 diabetes patients had moderately but significantly shorter TCRB CDR3s in all four CD4+ subsets.

The whole isolated RNA underwent reverse transcription, so sequencing captured expressed TCRB transcripts. Some 3.6 million reads were obtained on average from naive, central memory and regulatory T cell samples. TCRdb's copy holds only in-frame clones and misses some; the assay was immunoSEQ multiplex PCR. The data hold approximately 70,000 clones, with roughly 50% observed a single time. CDR1 and CDR2 (germline): SNHLY, FYNNEI. The V and J ends lost 3 bases and 1 base respectively, with 10 bases between them. The CDR3 totals 15 residues. Sequencing was performed on central memory CD4+ T cells from blood. This sequence joins TRBV2 and TRBJ1-5; maybe TRBD1 (5 bases). The sequence was obtained from a young man with type 1 diabetes. CDR3 DNA: TGTGCCAGCAGTGACTCGGGGGTCAGCAATCAGCCCCAGCATTTT. It codes for CASSDSGVSNQPQHF. The full variable domain, in which reference TRBV2 and TRBJ1-5 provide the parts outside the CDR3, is EPEVTQTPSHQVTQMGQEVILRCVPISNHLYFYWYRQILGQKVEFLVSFYNNEISEKSEIFDDQFSVERPDGSNFTLKIRSTKLEDSAMYFCASSDSGVSNQPQHFGDGTRLSIL.